This T cell receptor beta chain was obtained from a study of blood T cell repertoires in COVID-19. Study context: Some COVID-19 samples were acute and others convalescent; all came from the United States, Italy and Spain. T cells, B-cell-depleted T cells, or PBMCs provided the cDNA or gDNA that served as material.

Original analysis: Nucleated cell counts were estimated from reference gene primer amplification. Using immunoSEQ multiplex PCR, the repertoire was profiled, and TCRdb retains in-frame clones only, with some absent. The D gene and trimming were derived from the DNA, and the V and J assignments and clone size from that table. Of about 200,000 clones in the sample, 80% to 90% were seen once. The CDR3 length is 15 residues. V shed 3 bases and J 5 bases; nucleotides not matched to a gene: 7. Germline lookup yields CDR1 SGHRS and CDR2 YFSETQ. The gene calls are TRBV5-1 and TRBJ1-2, with 10 bases lining up with TRBD1. The source is a man aged 18 to 29 with active or convalescent COVID-19. Sample: peripheral blood. CDR3 DNA: TGCGCCAGCAGCTGGGGGGACAGGGGCGAATATGGCTACACCTTC. Translation: CASSWGDRGEYGYTF.